A selection of T cell receptor beta chains follows, all from one sample in a study of early stage breast cancer tumors. TCRdb keeps only in-frame clones here, not all; method: immunoSEQ multiplex PCR. Among tens of thousands of clones, around 69% were seen once, and the ten largest hold 5.5% to 8%. The specimen sequenced was blood. These receptors all come from a person aged 50 to 59 with breast cancer. Each CDR3 is given with its conserved first and last residue. Each record gives: CDR3 DNA, CDR3 protein, clone size, V gene, J gene, D gene. D genes are given only for firm matches. The listing skips clone size in some rows; elsewhere it reads once, few, many or a size class.

cdr3_nt: TGTGCCAGCAGCTTAACCGGCGCCGGGGGACTAGCCTACGAGCAGTACTTC
cdr3_aa: CASSLTGAGGLAYEQYF
clone_size: .
v_call: TRBV7-3
j_call: TRBJ2-7
d_call: TRBD2

cdr3_nt: TGTGCCAGCAGACCTCGACAGGTTGTCTACGAGCAGTACTTC
cdr3_aa: CASRPRQVVYEQYF
clone_size: .
v_call: TRBV27
j_call: TRBJ2-7
d_call: .

cdr3_nt: TGTGCCAGCAGCTTAGCCAGGGTGACCGGGGAGCTGTTTTTT
cdr3_aa: CASSLARVTGELFF
clone_size: .
v_call: TRBV7-2
j_call: TRBJ2-2
d_call: .

cdr3_nt: TGTGCCAGTAGTATAACGGGTAGTCCCATTGGCTACACCTTC
cdr3_aa: CASSITGSPIGYTF
clone_size: .
v_call: TRBV19
j_call: TRBJ1-2
d_call: .

cdr3_nt: TGTGCCAGCAGGGATAGCGGGGGAGTAGGAGAGACCCAGTACTTC
cdr3_aa: CASRDSGGVGETQYF
clone_size: once
v_call: TRBV14
j_call: TRBJ2-5
d_call: TRBD2

cdr3_nt: TGCGCCAGCAGCTTAGGGACAGCGAACACTGAAGCTTTCTTT
cdr3_aa: CASSLGTANTEAFF
clone_size: .
v_call: TRBV5-1
j_call: TRBJ1-1
d_call: TRBD1

cdr3_nt: TGTGCCACCAGCAGTGGGCAGCTATCTCCCTATGGCTACACCTTC
cdr3_aa: CATSSGQLSPYGYTF
clone_size: .
v_call: TRBV15
j_call: TRBJ1-2
d_call: .

cdr3_nt: TGTGCCAGTAGCCGGGAGAGCTCCTACGAGCAGTACTTC
cdr3_aa: CASSRESSYEQYF
clone_size: .
v_call: TRBV19
j_call: TRBJ2-7
d_call: .

cdr3_nt: TGTGCCAGCAGCCAAGATCAGGGTCTAGCGGGGCTAAAGACCCAGTACTTC
cdr3_aa: CASSQDQGLAGLKTQYF
clone_size: .
v_call: TRBV14
j_call: TRBJ2-5
d_call: TRBD2

cdr3_nt: TGTGCCAGCAGCTCCCCCTCAGACTGGAGCTCTGGAAACACCATATATTTT
cdr3_aa: CASSSPSDWSSGNTIYF
clone_size: once
v_call: TRBV7-2
j_call: TRBJ1-3
d_call: .

cdr3_nt: TGCAGCGTTGAGGGCAGCCGGCCTAACGGGGAGGGTTATGGCTACACCTTC
cdr3_aa: CSVEGSRPNGEGYGYTF
clone_size: .
v_call: TRBV29-1
j_call: TRBJ1-2
d_call: .

cdr3_nt: TGCGCCAGCAGCTCGAGGACTAGCGGGAGTATCCATGAGCAGTTCTTC
cdr3_aa: CASSSRTSGSIHEQFF
clone_size: .
v_call: TRBV5-1
j_call: TRBJ2-1
d_call: TRBD2

cdr3_nt: TGTGCCAGCAGTCAGGACAGGGGCGCTCTGGCTTTCTTT
cdr3_aa: CASSQDRGALAFF
clone_size: .
v_call: TRBV27
j_call: TRBJ1-1
d_call: TRBD1

cdr3_nt: TGCGCCAGCAGCTGGGACAGGGCGAACACTGAAGCTTTCTTT
cdr3_aa: CASSWDRANTEAFF
clone_size: .
v_call: TRBV5-1
j_call: TRBJ1-1
d_call: TRBD1

cdr3_nt: TGTGCCAGCACCCTATGGGCGGGGCCCCAGGTCGGCAATGAGCAGTTCTTC
cdr3_aa: CASTLWAGPQVGNEQFF
clone_size: .
v_call: TRBV7-9
j_call: TRBJ2-1
d_call: .

cdr3_nt: TGTGCCAGCTCGGACTATTACACCGGGGAGCTGTTTTTT
cdr3_aa: CASSDYYTGELFF
clone_size: .
v_call: TRBV9
j_call: TRBJ2-2
d_call: .

cdr3_nt: TGCGCCAGCAGCACCGGACTAGCGTCGGGCTACGAGCAGTACTTC
cdr3_aa: CASSTGLASGYEQYF
clone_size: .
v_call: TRBV5-1
j_call: TRBJ2-7
d_call: TRBD2

cdr3_nt: TGTGCCAGCAGCGCCCCAGGGCAGACGAACTACAATGAGCAGTTCTTC
cdr3_aa: CASSAPGQTNYNEQFF
clone_size: .
v_call: TRBV9
j_call: TRBJ2-1
d_call: .

cdr3_nt: TGCGCCAGCAGCAGAACAGGAGATAACTATGGCTACACCTTC
cdr3_aa: CASSRTGDNYGYTF
clone_size: .
v_call: TRBV5-1
j_call: TRBJ1-2
d_call: .

cdr3_nt: TGCAGTGCTACGGACAGTGAAGCTTTCTTT
cdr3_aa: CSATDSEAFF
clone_size: few
v_call: TRBV20-1
j_call: TRBJ1-1
d_call: .

cdr3_nt: TGTGCCAGCAGTTTATTCTCCGGGGAGCTGTTTTTT
cdr3_aa: CASSLFSGELFF
clone_size: .
v_call: TRBV28
j_call: TRBJ2-2
d_call: .

cdr3_nt: TGTGCCAGCAGCTTAGATCTACGGGAGGGTAACATTCAGTACTTC
cdr3_aa: CASSLDLREGNIQYF
clone_size: .
v_call: TRBV11-2
j_call: TRBJ2-4
d_call: TRBD2

cdr3_nt: TGTGCCAGCGCTCCAACAGGGGGTGGTAACTATGGCTACACCTTC
cdr3_aa: CASAPTGGGNYGYTF
clone_size: .
v_call: TRBV7-2
j_call: TRBJ1-2
d_call: TRBD1

cdr3_nt: TGTGCCAGCAGTAAAAGACCGCAGGGAAATCTCGCTCGGCCCCAGCATTTT
cdr3_aa: CASSKRPQGNLARPQHF
clone_size: .
v_call: TRBV6-4
j_call: TRBJ1-5
d_call: .

cdr3_nt: TGTGCCAGCAGTTACTGGTTGGGAGGGACTGAAGCTTTCTTT
cdr3_aa: CASSYWLGGTEAFF
clone_size: .
v_call: TRBV6-6
j_call: TRBJ1-1
d_call: .

cdr3_nt: TGTGCCAGCAGCACAACAGGGCTTAATGAAAAACTGTTTTTT
cdr3_aa: CASSTTGLNEKLFF
clone_size: few
v_call: TRBV11-2
j_call: TRBJ1-4
d_call: .

cdr3_nt: TGTGCCAGCACTACTCAACCCCGATCTGGAGAGACCCAGTACTTC
cdr3_aa: CASTTQPRSGETQYF
clone_size: .
v_call: TRBV2
j_call: TRBJ2-5
d_call: .

cdr3_nt: TGTGCCAGTAGTACTAGACAGGGGTTGAACACTGAAGCTTTCTTT
cdr3_aa: CASSTRQGLNTEAFF
clone_size: .
v_call: TRBV19
j_call: TRBJ1-1
d_call: TRBD1

cdr3_nt: TGTGCCAGCAGTGAGGGCTACAGGGGTGAGACCCAGTACTTC
cdr3_aa: CASSEGYRGETQYF
clone_size: .
v_call: TRBV2
j_call: TRBJ2-5
d_call: TRBD1

cdr3_nt: TGCGCCAGCAGCCAAGACCAGCGACAGGGGAATGGCTACACCTTC
cdr3_aa: CASSQDQRQGNGYTF
clone_size: .
v_call: TRBV4-3
j_call: TRBJ1-2
d_call: TRBD1

cdr3_nt: TGCGCCAGCAGCCGGGACAGGGGCACAGATACGCAGTATTTT
cdr3_aa: CASSRDRGTDTQYF
clone_size: .
v_call: TRBV5-1
j_call: TRBJ2-3
d_call: TRBD1

cdr3_nt: TGTGCCAGCAGTCCACTTCGGGACTCCTCACAAGAGACCCAGTACTTC
cdr3_aa: CASSPLRDSSQETQYF
clone_size: .
v_call: TRBV27
j_call: TRBJ2-5
d_call: .

cdr3_nt: TGTGCCAGCAGCCAAGAGGCAGTTTTTTCCTACGAGCAGTACTTC
cdr3_aa: CASSQEAVFSYEQYF
clone_size: .
v_call: TRBV14
j_call: TRBJ2-7
d_call: .

cdr3_nt: TGTGCCAGCAGCTTGGGCCGGGACAGGGGTAATTCACCCCTCCACTTT
cdr3_aa: CASSLGRDRGNSPLHF
clone_size: .
v_call: TRBV5-6
j_call: TRBJ1-6
d_call: TRBD1

cdr3_nt: TGTGCCACCGGGACAGAAGGCATGAACACTGAAGCTTTCTTT
cdr3_aa: CATGTEGMNTEAFF
clone_size: once
v_call: TRBV11-3
j_call: TRBJ1-1
d_call: TRBD1

cdr3_nt: TGTGCCAGCAGCTCCCGACGGGTTAATTCACCCCTCCACTTT
cdr3_aa: CASSSRRVNSPLHF
clone_size: .
v_call: TRBV5-8
j_call: TRBJ1-6
d_call: .

cdr3_nt: TGTGCCAGCAGCCCTGCCGGGACAGGGGCTTATGGCTACACCTTC
cdr3_aa: CASSPAGTGAYGYTF
clone_size: .
v_call: TRBV7-6
j_call: TRBJ1-2
d_call: TRBD1

cdr3_nt: TGTGCCAGCAGCTCAGGGTTCCAAGAGACCCAGTACTTC
cdr3_aa: CASSSGFQETQYF
clone_size: .
v_call: TRBV5-6
j_call: TRBJ2-5
d_call: .

cdr3_nt: TGTGCTAGTGGTTTGGTACCCTACAGGAGCTCCTATAATTCACCCCTCCACTTT
cdr3_aa: CASGLVPYRSSYNSPLHF
clone_size: .
v_call: TRBV12-5
j_call: TRBJ1-6
d_call: .

cdr3_nt: TGTGCCAGCGGTATTGAGGGGGCGATAGGTGAAAAACTGTTTTTT
cdr3_aa: CASGIEGAIGEKLFF
clone_size: .
v_call: TRBV7-8
j_call: TRBJ1-4
d_call: TRBD1

cdr3_nt: TGTGCCAGCAGTTCCGTAGGGACAGGTCCCTCCTACGAGCAGTACTTC
cdr3_aa: CASSSVGTGPSYEQYF
clone_size: .
v_call: TRBV6-5
j_call: TRBJ2-7
d_call: TRBD1

cdr3_nt: TGTGCCAGTAGTATCGGAGGGGGCGCAGGGACTGAAGCTTTCTTT
cdr3_aa: CASSIGGGAGTEAFF
clone_size: .
v_call: TRBV19
j_call: TRBJ1-1
d_call: TRBD1

cdr3_nt: TGCAGCGTTGATCTCAAGGGGGCGCGGACGACCCAGTACTTC
cdr3_aa: CSVDLKGARTTQYF
clone_size: .
v_call: TRBV29-1
j_call: TRBJ2-5
d_call: TRBD1

cdr3_nt: TGTGCCAGCAAGATACATAACATGAACACTGAAGCTTTCTTT
cdr3_aa: CASKIHNMNTEAFF
clone_size: few
v_call: TRBV2
j_call: TRBJ1-1
d_call: .

cdr3_nt: TGTGCCAGCAGCCATCCGGGACAGGGTACTAACTATGGCTACACCTTC
cdr3_aa: CASSHPGQGTNYGYTF
clone_size: .
v_call: TRBV11-1
j_call: TRBJ1-2
d_call: TRBD1

cdr3_nt: TGCGCCAGCAGTGAGCAGATAACAGCCTATGGCTACACCTTC
cdr3_aa: CASSEQITAYGYTF
clone_size: .
v_call: TRBV10-2
j_call: TRBJ1-2
d_call: .

cdr3_nt: TGTGCCAGCAGCCCAGCGCCTGACACCGGGGAGCTGTTTTTT
cdr3_aa: CASSPAPDTGELFF
clone_size: .
v_call: TRBV7-2
j_call: TRBJ2-2
d_call: .